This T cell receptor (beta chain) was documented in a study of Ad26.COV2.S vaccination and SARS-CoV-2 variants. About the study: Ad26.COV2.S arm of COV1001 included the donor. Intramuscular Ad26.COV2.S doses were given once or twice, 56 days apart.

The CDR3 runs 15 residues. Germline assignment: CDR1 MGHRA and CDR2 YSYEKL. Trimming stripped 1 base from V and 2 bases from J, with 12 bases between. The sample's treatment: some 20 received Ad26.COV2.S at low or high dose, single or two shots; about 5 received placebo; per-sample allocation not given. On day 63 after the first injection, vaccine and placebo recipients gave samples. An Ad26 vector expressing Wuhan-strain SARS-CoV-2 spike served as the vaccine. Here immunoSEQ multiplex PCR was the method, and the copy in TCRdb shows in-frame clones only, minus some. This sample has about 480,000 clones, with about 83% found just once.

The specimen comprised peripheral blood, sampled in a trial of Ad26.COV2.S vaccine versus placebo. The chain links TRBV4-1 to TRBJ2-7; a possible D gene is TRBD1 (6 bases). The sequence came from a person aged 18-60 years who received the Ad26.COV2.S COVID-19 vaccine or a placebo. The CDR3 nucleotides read TGCGCCAGCAGCCAAGGGACAGTAACCGCCTACGAGCAGTACTTC. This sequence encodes CASSQGTVTAYEQYF.